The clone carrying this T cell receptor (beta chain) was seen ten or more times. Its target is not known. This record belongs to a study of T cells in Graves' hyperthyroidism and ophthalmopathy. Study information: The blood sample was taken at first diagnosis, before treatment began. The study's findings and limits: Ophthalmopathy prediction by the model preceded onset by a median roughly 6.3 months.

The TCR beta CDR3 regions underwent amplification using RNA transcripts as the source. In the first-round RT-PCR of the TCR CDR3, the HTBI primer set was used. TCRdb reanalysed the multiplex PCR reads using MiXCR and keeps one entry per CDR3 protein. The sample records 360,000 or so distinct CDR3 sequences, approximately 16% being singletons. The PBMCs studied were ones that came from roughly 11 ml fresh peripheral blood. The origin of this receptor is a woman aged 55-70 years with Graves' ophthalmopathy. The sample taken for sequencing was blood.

This chain's CDR3 is CSAKTVGTQYF. CDR3 DNA sequence: TGCAGTGCCAAGACCGTTGGAACCCAGTACTTC. J is TRBJ2-5 and V is TRBV20-1; D not resolved. Germline CDR1 is DFQATT and CDR2 is SNEGSKA (reference sequence). The CDR3 contains 11 residues. Trimming removed 6 bases at V and 8 bases at J, with 13 bases between.